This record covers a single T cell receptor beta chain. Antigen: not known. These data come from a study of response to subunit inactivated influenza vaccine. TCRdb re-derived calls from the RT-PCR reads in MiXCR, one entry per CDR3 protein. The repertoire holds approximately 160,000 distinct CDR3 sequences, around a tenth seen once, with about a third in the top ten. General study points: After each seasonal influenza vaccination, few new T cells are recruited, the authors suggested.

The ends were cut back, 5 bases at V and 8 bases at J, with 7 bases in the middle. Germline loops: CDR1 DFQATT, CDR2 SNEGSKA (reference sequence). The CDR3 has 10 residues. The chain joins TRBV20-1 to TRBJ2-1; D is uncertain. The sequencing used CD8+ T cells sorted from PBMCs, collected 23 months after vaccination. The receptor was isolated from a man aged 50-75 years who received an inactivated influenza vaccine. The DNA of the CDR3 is TGCAGTGCTCCGCGAGATGAGCAGTTCTTC. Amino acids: CSAPRDEQFF.